This T cell receptor (beta chain) was identified during a study of control samples from healthy donors and cancer patients. Germline V gives CDR1 MNHEY, CDR2 SVGAGI. The V gene end was trimmed by 4 bases and the J gene end by 4 bases; junction bases not matched to a gene: 6. The CDR3 runs to 14 residues. Sequencing was performed with immunoSEQ multiplex PCR; in TCRdb, only in-frame clones are kept and a portion is missing. The sample consists of tens of thousands of clones, more than 70% of them appearing once. Sequencing was done on a sample of PBMCs. The sequence derives from a man aged 55-75 years with colorectal cancer. V gene TRBV6-5 combines with J gene TRBJ1-1; TRBD1 aligns across 7 bases. The CDR3 DNA is TGTGCCAGCAGTTCACCGGGACAGAGCACTGAAGCTTTCTTT. Encoded protein: CASSSPGQSTEAFF.